Shown below are 8 T cell receptor beta chains from a single sample sequenced in a study of T cell responses to AZD1222 COVID-19 vaccine (dated by TCRdb to about 2021). Per the publication, the time point label means: about 28 days (+/-7) after the second vaccine dose. The library was obtained by the immunoSEQ multiplex PCR assay. In its TCRdb copy, this immuneACCESS table keeps in-frame sequences only and misses some clones. Where compared with another copy, unresolved V genes explain less than half of these, and the others have no known cause. This sample gives hundreds of thousands of clones in total; about 94% of them show up just once. The ten most abundant clones make up around 0.57% of the sample. Sequences were derived from peripheral blood, sampled 28 days after the second AZD1222 dose. These receptors were taken from an adult who received the AZD1222 COVID-19 vaccine.

This clone was picked up one time. The chain has TRBV28 and TRBJ1-2; D unclear. V gave up 3 bases and J gave up 8 bases, with 10 bases separating them. This CDR3 has 12 amino acids. Germline loops: CDR1 MDHEN, CDR2 SYDVKM. The CDR3, as DNA: TGTGCCAGCAGTTTCGAGGTCGGGGGCTACACCTTC. Its protein product is CASSFEVGGYTF.

This clone appeared once. The rearrangement links TRBV10-3 to TRBJ1-5, with D possibly being TRBD1 (6 bases). This CDR3 region has 14 residues. With 2 bases removed from V and 3 bases from J, the gap between germline ends came to 8 bases. Germline lookup yields CDR1 ENHRY and CDR2 SYGVKD. CDR3 coding DNA: TGTGCCATCAGTGAGACAGGGAACAATCAGCCCCAGCATTTT. Translated, it gives CAISETGNNQPQHF.

The rearrangement joins TRBV7-9 to TRBJ1-1; the D gene is possibly TRBD1 (6 bases). The germline CDR1 and CDR2 sequences are SEHNR and FQNEAQ (reference sequence). V lost 5 bases and J 3 bases, leaving 13 bases between the germline ends. CDR3 length equals 14 residues. CDR3 in amino acids: CASSKQGGHTEAFF. In DNA form, the CDR3 reads TGTGCCAGCAGCAAACAGGGTGGCCACACTGAAGCTTTCTTT.

Concerning this clone: Distinct nucleotide sequences in the sample also encode this CDR3. V usage is TRBV18 and J usage is TRBJ1-3; D not certain. This CDR3 region has 13 residues. V lost 2 bases and J lost 1, with 3 bases in between. In germline, CDR1 is KGHSH, CDR2 LQKENI. The CDR3 here is CASSPGSGNTIYF. The CDR3 DNA reads TGTGCCAGCTCACCAGGATCTGGAAACACCATATATTTT.

This chain connects TRBV5-1 to TRBJ2-1; 9 bases map to TRBD1. Germline CDR1 SGHRS, CDR2 YFSETQ. V shed 3 bases and J 4 bases; nucleotides not matched to a gene: 5. This CDR3 has 15 residues. The CDR3 loop is CASSSDRGGYNEQFF. DNA for the CDR3: TGCGCCAGCAGCTCGGACAGGGGCGGGTACAATGAGCAGTTCTTC.

The chain employs TRBV19 and TRBJ1-2; no clear D. Germline CDR1 and CDR2: LNHDA and SQIVND (reference sequence). The CDR3 runs 14 residues. Trimming shortened V by 6 bases and J by 1 base, and 12 bases separated the two germline ends. CDR3 in DNA: TGTGCCAGTAGCCCTGCGGGCTTTAACTATGGCTACACCTTC. Its protein product is CASSPAGFNYGYTF.

The rearrangement links TRBV28 to TRBJ2-1; D uncertain. Trimming left V 1 base short and J 7 bases short, with 11 bases between. Germline V gene data show CDR1 as MDHEN and CDR2 as SYDVKM. This CDR3 is built from 14 residues. The CDR3 sequence is CASSLSGLGNEQFF. The CDR3 DNA reads as TGTGCCAGCAGTTTATCGGGCCTAGGAAATGAGCAGTTCTTC.

The rearrangement links TRBV5-1 to TRBJ2-7, with D unresolved. Germline V gene data show CDR1 as SGHRS and CDR2 as YFSETQ. The V end was cut by 0 bases, the J end by 0 bases, with 7 bases between. The CDR3 is made up of 14 amino acids. CDR3 loop: CASSLDYNSYEQYF. As DNA, the CDR3 is TGCGCCAGCAGCTTGGACTATAACTCCTACGAGCAGTACTTC.